The 22 T cell receptor beta chains given below trace back to one sample, sequenced in a study of T cells after yellow fever vaccination. Each CDR3 protein gets one entry after TCRdb re-called the 5' RACE reads with MiXCR. The sample lists 20,000 to 25,000 distinct CDR3 sequences, 4% to 6% seen once, with roughly 20% in the top ten. The specimen comprised PBMCs, either bulk or a sorted T-cell subset (CD4+, CD8+, memory, or dextramer-sorted; not recorded which), sampled more than 40 days after the first yellow fever vaccination. These receptors were collected from a man in his late teens or twenties who received the YFV17D yellow fever vaccine.

In its sample, this clonotype was seen many times. The V gene is TRBV7-2, the J gene TRBJ1-1; D is possibly TRBD1 (6 bases). Germline values: CDR1 SGHTA, CDR2 FQGNSA. V lost 1 base and J 0 bases, leaving 12 bases between the germline ends. The CDR3 sequence is 16 residues long. CDR3 residues: CASSLVGWDMNTEAFF. CDR3 nucleotides: TGTGCCAGCAGCTTAGTGGGCTGGGACATGAACACTGAAGCTTTCTTT.

This clonotype was recorded many times. The rearrangement uses TRBV6-2 or TRBV6-3 and TRBJ2-7; D might be TRBD1 or TRBD2, each matching 5 bases. In germline, CDR1 is MNHEY, CDR2 SVGEGT. The CDR3 runs to 14 residues. With 6 bases removed from V and 0 bases from J, the gap between germline ends came to 12 bases. The CDR3 bases are TGTGCCAGCAGCCCCGGGACGGTCTCCTACGAGCAGTACTTC. It codes for CASSPGTVSYEQYF.

In its sample, this clonotype was seen many times. The chain is built from TRBV4-3 and TRBJ1-6, with D perhaps TRBD1 (5 bases). The CDR3 sequence is 15 residues long. V lost 2 bases, J lost 10 bases, and 15 bases lay in between. Germline values: CDR1 LGHNA, CDR2 YSLEER. The CDR3 DNA sequence: TGCGCCAGCAGCCAAAGGGATGGGGGTCGGTCACCCCTCCACTTT. It yields the protein CASSQRDGGRSPLHF.

This clonotype was detected ten times or more. This chain uses TRBV20-1 with TRBJ2-3, with TRBD2 matching over 11 bases. The CDR3 is made up of 15 amino acids. With V trimmed by 3 bases and J by 1 base, 3 bases remained unmatched. Germline-derived CDR1 and CDR2 are DFQATT and SNEGSKA (reference sequence). The CDR3 coding sequence is TGCAGTGCTAGCCTAGCGGGGGGTGGCACAGATACGCAGTATTTT. Amino acid sequence: CSASLAGGGTDTQYF.

This clonotype occurred many times. The rearrangement joins TRBV4-2 to TRBJ2-5; 11 nucleotides agree with TRBD2. Germline V CDR1 and CDR2: LGHNA, YNFKEQ. CDR3 length: 17 residues. Trimming removed 4 bases from V and 0 bases from J; junction bases left unmatched: 7. In DNA form, the CDR3 reads TGTGCCAGCAGCCTTGGGGTAGCGGGGGGGTACCAAGAGACCCAGTACTTC. Amino acids: CASSLGVAGGYQETQYF.

This clonotype was seen ten or more times. The CDR3, as DNA: TGTGCCAGCAGCTTACCGGCGTACCAAGAGACCCAGTACTTC. Translating it yields CASSLPAYQETQYF. The rearrangement uses TRBV5-6 and TRBJ2-5; D uncertain. This CDR3 is built from 14 residues. V was clipped by 2 bases and J by 0 bases, with 8 bases between them. From germline, CDR1 is SGHDT and CDR2 YYEEEE.

This clonotype was observed at least ten times. This chain uses TRBV12-3 or TRBV12-4 with TRBJ1-1; TRBD1 might be the D (6 bases). The CDR3 length is 15 residues. V was trimmed by 5 bases and J by 5 bases, leaving 18 bases between them. The CDR3 loop reads CASSTGGQPVTEAFF. CDR3 bases: TGTGCCAGCAGTACCGGCGGACAGCCAGTTACTGAAGCTTTCTTT.

This clonotype was counted ten times or more. This chain uses TRBV30 with TRBJ2-5; D is uncertain. Trimming took off 3 bases at V and 3 bases at J, with 11 bases between the two ends. The V gene's germline CDR1 is GTSNPN and CDR2 SVGIG (reference sequence). The CDR3 is 13 amino acids. The CDR3 DNA reads TGTGCCTGGAGAGGCGCAGCTGAAGAGACCCAGTACTTC. It specifies CAWRGAAEETQYF.

This clonotype appeared many times. The chain links TRBV15 to TRBJ2-7; perhaps TRBD2 as D (6 bases). With 0 bases removed from V and 2 bases from J, the gap between germline ends came to 11 bases. CDR1 and CDR2 from the germline V gene are LNHNV and YYDKDF (reference sequence). The CDR3 has 15 amino acids. The CDR3: CATSRDSAGTYEQYF. CDR3 nucleotides: TGTGCCACCAGCAGAGATTCGGCGGGAACCTACGAGCAGTACTTC.

This clonotype was recorded many times. The V and J genes are TRBV11-1 and TRBJ2-7; 7 bases agree with TRBD2. Per germline, CDR1 SGHAT and CDR2 FQDESV (reference sequence). V shed 5 bases, J shed 2 bases, and the junction held 18 bases outside the gene matches. The CDR3 has 18 amino acids. CDR3 DNA: TGTGCCAGCAGCGCGCCGCCGGGACTACCCAAACGCCCCTACGAGCAGTACTTC. This gives the protein CASSAPPGLPKRPYEQYF.

The CDR3 protein is CAMSQGQLDTQYF. CDR3 nucleotide sequence: TGTGCCATGAGCCAGGGACAGCTAGATACGCAGTATTTT. The J gene is TRBJ2-3, the V gene TRBV5-6, with 7 bases matching TRBD1. Unmatched junction bases numbered 9, after V lost 9 bases and J lost 5 bases. This CDR3 comprises 13 residues. Germline loops: CDR1 SGHDT, CDR2 YYEEEE.

This clonotype appeared many times. The chain links TRBV18 to TRBJ2-2, with unresolved D. CDR3 length equals 12 residues. Germline assignment: CDR1 KGHSH and CDR2 LQKENI. The V and J ends lost 5 bases and 3 bases respectively, with 4 bases between them. CDR3 DNA: TGTGCCAGCTCATCATACACCGGGGAGCTGTTTTTT. This sequence encodes CASSSYTGELFF.

This clonotype was observed a few times. The V call is TRBV2, the J call TRBJ2-1; 13 bases map to TRBD2. The V segment lost 11 bases and the J segment 8 bases; nucleotides outside the gene matches: 21. CDR1 and CDR2 (germline): SNHLY, FYNNEI. The CDR3 covers 18 residues. For the CDR3, the DNA is TGTGCCTGCTGCCCCAGGAGACTAGCGGGGGGACGACACGATGAGCAGTTCTTC. Amino acid sequence: CACCPRRLAGGRHDEQFF.

This clonotype was detected ten times or more. The J gene is TRBJ1-6, the V gene TRBV6-5; D not resolved. V lost 2 bases, J lost 8 bases, and 7 bases lay in between. CDR3 length: 13 residues. Germline CDR1 is MNHEY and CDR2 is SVGAGI. The CDR3 DNA reads as TGTGCCAGCAGTTACAATCGAGATTCACCCCTCCACTTT. Translation gives CASSYNRDSPLHF.

This clonotype is categorized as medium-sized. The chain is built from TRBV4-2 and TRBJ2-1; 11 nucleotides agree with TRBD1. Germline CDR1 reads LGHNA; CDR2 reads YNFKEQ. This CDR3 contains 16 residues. Unmatched junction bases numbered 6, after V lost 0 bases and J lost 8 bases. This chain's CDR3 is CASSQDVGTGGHEQFF. The CDR3 DNA reads TGTGCCAGCAGCCAAGATGTAGGGACAGGGGGGCATGAGCAGTTCTTC.

This clonotype was counted ten times or more. The chain recombines TRBV5-4 with TRBJ1-4; 10 bases fit TRBD1. The CDR3 extends over 14 amino acids. Germline CDR1 SGHNT, CDR2 YYREEE (reference sequence). After removal of 4 bases from V and 7 bases from J, the junction contained 4 bases not matched to a gene. In DNA form, the CDR3 reads TGTGCCAGCAGCAGACAGGGGGCGACTGAAAAACTGTTTTTT. Protein product: CASSRQGATEKLFF.

Ten or more counts support this clonotype. This rearrangement joins TRBV6-2 or TRBV6-3 to TRBJ2-7, with TRBD1 matching over 8 bases. Germline V gene data show CDR1 as MNHEY and CDR2 as SVGEGT. The CDR3 length is 13 residues. With 6 bases clipped from V and 6 bases from J, the junction kept 7 bases outside the gene matches. The CDR3 region has the DNA TGTGCCAGCAGCTCAGACAGGGGAGGCGAGCAGTACGTC. Encoded protein: CASSSDRGGEQYV.

This clonotype was found many times. The chain recombines TRBV5-1 with TRBJ1-1, with D unresolved. Germline values: CDR1 SGHRS, CDR2 YFSETQ. The CDR3 extends over 14 amino acids. Trimming pared 4 bases from V and 5 bases from J, leaving 15 bases between. CDR3 amino acids: CASSQNPGITEAFF. CDR3 DNA: TGCGCCAGCAGCCAGAATCCGGGGATTACTGAAGCTTTCTTT.

This clonotype was counted at least ten times. The chain has TRBV7-7 and TRBJ2-5; the D is unclear. Trimming left V 5 bases short and J 1 base short, with 5 bases between. This CDR3 has 12 residues. Per germline, CDR1 SSHAT and CDR2 FNYEAQ (reference sequence). The chain's CDR3 is CASSPVQETQYF. The CDR3, as DNA: TGTGCCAGCAGCCCGGTCCAAGAGACCCAGTACTTC.

This clonotype was seen repeatedly, ten times or more. CDR3 region: CASSSSDRKGGELFF. CDR3 in DNA: TGTGCCAGCAGTTCATCGGACAGGAAGGGCGGGGAGCTGTTTTTT. V is TRBV28 and J is TRBJ2-2, with TRBD1 matching over 7 bases. The CDR3 loop spans 15 amino acids. The V gene end was trimmed by 4 bases and the J gene end by 7 bases; junction bases not matched to a gene: 9. The germline gives CDR1 MDHEN, CDR2 SYDVKM. Complete variable domain (other parts from reference TRBV28 and TRBJ2-2): DVKVTQSSRYLVKRTGEKVFLECVQDMDHENMFWYRQDPGLGLRLIYFSYDVKMKEKGDIPEGYSVSREKKERFSLILESASTNQTSMYLCASSSSDRKGGELFFGEGSRLTVL.

This clonotype was detected ten times or more. The genes are TRBV4-1 and TRBJ1-3; 9 bases agree with TRBD1. Trimming cost V 4 bases and J 2 bases; bases outside gene matches: 6. In germline, CDR1 is MGHRA, CDR2 YSYEKL. The CDR3 consists of 16 residues. The CDR3 nucleotides are TGCGCCAGCAGCCGACTTACAGGGGGCGCTGGAAACACCATATATTTT. Amino acid sequence: CASSRLTGGAGNTIYF.

This clonotype was recorded many times. The CDR3 region has the DNA TGCGCCAGCAGCTCGGGCGGGGAGCTGTTTTTT. Translated: CASSSGGELFF. This chain connects TRBV5-1 to TRBJ2-2; D remains ambiguous. Germline assignment: CDR1 SGHRS and CDR2 YFSETQ. The CDR3 loop spans 11 amino acids. The V end lost 3 bases, the J end lost 7 bases, and 4 bases lay between the germline ends.